These T cell receptor beta chains were read from a single sample in a study of blood T cell repertoires in COVID-19. Method: immunoSEQ multiplex PCR; TCRdb's copy keeps in-frame clones and lacks some. The sample has about 370,000 clones, 75% to 90% seen once; the top ten hold roughly 1%. The sample was PBMCs or T cells enriched from blood (not recorded which). These receptors were collected from a man younger than 30 who had recovered from COVID-19. Both conserved end residues are trimmed from each CDR3. The D gene is left open where the match is weak. Not every row has a clone size; where given, it reads once, few, many or a size class.

cdr3_aa: ASSIQGAIGELF
d_call: TRBD1
clone_size: NA
v_call: TRBV19

cdr3_aa: ASSVRLQSTDTQY
d_call: NA
clone_size: NA
v_call: TRBV9

cdr3_aa: ASSEYSPSTDTQY
d_call: NA
clone_size: NA
v_call: TRBV25-1

cdr3_aa: ASSQEPGTARTDTQY
d_call: TRBD1
clone_size: NA
v_call: TRBV3-1/TRBV3-2

cdr3_aa: ASSSRLAPPYNEQF
d_call: TRBD2
clone_size: once
v_call: TRBV28

cdr3_aa: ASSELVGTNSEAF
d_call: NA
clone_size: NA
v_call: TRBV6-1

cdr3_aa: ASSSLLAGGLNEQF
d_call: TRBD2
clone_size: NA
v_call: TRBV27

cdr3_aa: ATSGAERGGLETQY
d_call: TRBD2
clone_size: NA
v_call: TRBV24-1

cdr3_aa: ASSQGRAGAFGYT
d_call: NA
clone_size: NA
v_call: TRBV4-3

cdr3_aa: ASSFGGAGLNTEAF
d_call: NA
clone_size: NA
v_call: TRBV5-1

cdr3_aa: ASSPRTSRTNYNEQF
d_call: TRBD2
clone_size: NA
v_call: TRBV18

cdr3_aa: ASSLTAPGFNYGYT
d_call: NA
clone_size: NA
v_call: TRBV28

cdr3_aa: ASSQDRAGFFTDTQY
d_call: NA
clone_size: NA
v_call: TRBV4-3

cdr3_aa: ATSRQKQTNTGELF
d_call: NA
clone_size: few
v_call: TRBV15

cdr3_aa: ASSEQQGIGTEAF
d_call: TRBD1
clone_size: NA
v_call: TRBV18

cdr3_aa: SVGPGGRQPQH
d_call: NA
clone_size: NA
v_call: TRBV29-1

cdr3_aa: ASSTTGSIYEQY
d_call: NA
clone_size: NA
v_call: TRBV6-5

cdr3_aa: AISDFSGNEQF
d_call: NA
clone_size: once
v_call: TRBV10-3

cdr3_aa: ATSSTLREYSYNEQF
d_call: NA
clone_size: NA
v_call: TRBV15

cdr3_aa: ASSLGQPGNTQY
d_call: NA
clone_size: NA
v_call: TRBV7-3

cdr3_aa: ASSPGGNQPQH
d_call: NA
clone_size: NA
v_call: TRBV6-6

cdr3_aa: ASSLSRAKSTIY
d_call: NA
clone_size: NA
v_call: TRBV28

cdr3_aa: ASSPPGLAGSVQY
d_call: TRBD2
clone_size: NA
v_call: TRBV18

cdr3_aa: ASSPPRGRWGTEAF
d_call: NA
clone_size: NA
v_call: TRBV27

cdr3_aa: ASSEGGRPKGGNEKLF
d_call: NA
clone_size: NA
v_call: TRBV25-1

cdr3_aa: ASSSQGNTGELF
d_call: NA
clone_size: NA
v_call: TRBV7-9

cdr3_aa: ASSPMAQGMSLADTQY
d_call: NA
clone_size: NA
v_call: TRBV9